The 29 T cell receptor beta chains in this list originate from one sample, sequenced in a study of Ad26.COV2.S vaccination and SARS-CoV-2 variants. Sequencing used immunoSEQ multiplex PCR; TCRdb keeps in-frame clones, though not all of them. The sample consists of about 460,000 clones, about 88% of them appearing once. Treatment defined: roughly 18 received Ad26.COV2.S at low or high dose, single or two shots; five or six received placebo; per-sample allocation not given. Sample collection was performed on day 63 after the first vaccine or placebo injection. The sequences come from peripheral blood, collected in a trial of Ad26.COV2.S vaccine versus placebo. Receptor source: a person between 18 and 60 years old who received the Ad26.COV2.S COVID-19 vaccine or a placebo.

This sequence joins TRBV2 and TRBJ1-1; TRBD1 is a possible D gene (5 bases). Trimming took off 4 bases at V and 3 bases at J, with 15 bases between the two ends. Germline CDR1 and CDR2: SNHLY and FYNNEI. The CDR3 extends over 15 amino acids. CDR3 sequence (DNA): TGTGCCAGCAGTGCGGGGCTCCCAGGTCACACTGAAGCTTTCTTT. It encodes CASSAGLPGHTEAFF.

The table lists this clone with a few counts. The J gene is TRBJ2-5, the V gene TRBV7-9; D is perhaps TRBD1 (6 bases). The CDR3 spans 12 residues. Trimming left V 8 bases short and J 3 bases short, with 10 bases between. The V gene's germline CDR1 is SEHNR and CDR2 FQNEAQ (reference sequence). Here the CDR3 reads CASRTVEETQYF. CDR3 DNA sequence: TGTGCCAGCCGGACAGTGGAAGAGACCCAGTACTTC.

The V and J genes are TRBV10-3 and TRBJ1-2; D not certain. V was trimmed by 3 bases and J by 8 bases, leaving 10 bases between them. Germline assignment: CDR1 ENHRY and CDR2 SYGVKD. The CDR3 is 12 amino acids. CDR3 DNA sequence: TGTGCCATCAGTGATGGTAGTGGCGGCTACACCTTC. Its translation: CAISDGSGGYTF.

The chain carries TRBV30 and TRBJ2-4; 10 positions match TRBD1. V gave up 3 bases and J gave up 4 bases; unmatched junction bases: 9. The CDR3 is 16 amino acids. CDR1 and CDR2 from the germline V gene are GTSNPN and SVGIG (reference sequence). CDR3 amino acids: CAWRSRQGALKNIQYF. Written as DNA, the CDR3 is TGTGCCTGGAGGTCCCGACAGGGGGCATTGAAAAACATTCAGTACTTC. Looking up the rest from reference TRBV30 and TRBJ2-4 gives the full variable domain: SQTIHQWPATLVQPVGSPLSLECTVEGTSNPNLYWYRQAAGRGLQLLFYSVGIGQISSEVPQNLSASRPQDRQFILSSKKLLLSDSGFYLCAWRSRQGALKNIQYFGAGTRLSVL.

The chain uses TRBV7-2 and TRBJ1-3, with a weak D call TRBD1 (6 bases). The germline gives CDR1 SGHTA, CDR2 FQGNSA. This CDR3 has 15 amino acids. Trimming stripped 3 bases from V and 1 base from J, with 10 bases between. CDR3 nucleotide sequence: TGTGCCAGCAGCTTTGGGGGGGCATCTGGAAACACCATATATTTT. Its translation: CASSFGGASGNTIYF.

The V call is TRBV28, the J call TRBJ2-7; D is perhaps TRBD1 or TRBD2 (5 bases each). The CDR3 is 15 residues long. Germline V gives CDR1 MDHEN, CDR2 SYDVKM. The V gene lost 7 bases and the J gene lost 5 bases, with 21 bases spanning the gap. The CDR3 sequence: CASTLPASSRDEQYF. DNA for the CDR3: TGTGCCAGCACCCTCCCCGCTAGCAGCAGGGACGAGCAGTACTTC.

The V and J genes are TRBV7-6 and TRBJ2-2; tentative D call: TRBD2 (5 bases). The germline V gene has CDR1 SGHVS and CDR2 FNYEAQ. The V and J ends lost 2 bases and 2 bases respectively, with 6 bases between them. There are 14 residues in the CDR3. CDR3 in amino acids: CASSLLANTGELFF. Written as DNA, the CDR3 is TGTGCCAGCAGCTTACTAGCAAACACCGGGGAGCTGTTTTTT.

This clone came up a few times. The same CDR3 is also encoded by other DNA sequences in this sample. The rearrangement joins TRBV30 to TRBJ2-5, with unresolved D. V lost 3 bases to trimming and J lost 3 bases, with 5 bases between them. This CDR3 has 11 residues. Germline loops: CDR1 GTSNPN, CDR2 SVGIG (reference sequence). Here the CDR3 DNA reads TGTGCCTGGAGCCGGAAAGAGACCCAGTACTTC. This sequence encodes CAWSRKETQYF. The full variable domain, in which reference TRBV30 and TRBJ2-5 provide the parts outside the CDR3, is SQTIHQWPATLVQPVGSPLSLECTVEGTSNPNLYWYRQAAGRGLQLLFYSVGIGQISSEVPQNLSASRPQDRQFILSSKKLLLSDSGFYLCAWSRKETQYFGPGTRLLVL.

The V gene is TRBV5-1, the J gene TRBJ2-7; 8 nucleotides match TRBD2. CDR1 and CDR2 from the germline V gene are SGHRS and YFSETQ. This CDR3 region has 15 residues. V was pared by 0 bases and J by 2 bases, with 4 bases of the junction left unmatched. Written as DNA, the CDR3 is TGCGCCAGCAGCTTGGCACCGGGGGGGGCCTACGAGCAGTACTTC. Protein product: CASSLAPGGAYEQYF.

The table lists this clone with a count of one. The chain carries TRBV10-3 and TRBJ2-3; 8 bases map to TRBD1. Trimming cost V 7 bases and J 2 bases; bases outside gene matches: 5. The germline V gene encodes CDR1 ENHRY and CDR2 SYGVKD. The CDR3 has 14 residues. In DNA form, the CDR3 reads TGTGCCATCACTACAGGGGGGAACACAGATACGCAGTATTTT. Amino acids: CAITTGGNTDTQYF.

This rearrangement joins TRBV9 to TRBJ2-2, with D possibly TRBD2 on 6 matching bases. The CDR3 runs to 15 residues. The V gene lost 0 bases and the J gene lost 4 bases, with 10 bases spanning the gap. Germline assignment: CDR1 SGDLS and CDR2 YYNGEE. The CDR3 loop is CASSVDAGITGELFF. In DNA, the CDR3 is TGTGCCAGCAGCGTAGACGCGGGAATCACCGGGGAGCTGTTTTTT.

The chain couples TRBV30 to TRBJ1-2; 10 bases line up with TRBD1. Trimming took 8 bases from V and 2 from J; bases not matched to a gene: 5. The CDR3 length is 13 residues. Per germline, CDR1 GTSNPN and CDR2 SVGIG (reference sequence). CDR3 protein: CAGKGQGNYGYTF. The CDR3 DNA reads as TGTGCCGGGAAGGGACAGGGGAACTATGGCTACACCTTC.

The chain recombines TRBV4-3 with TRBJ2-7; D is perhaps TRBD2 (6 bases). The V gene's germline CDR1 is LGHNA and CDR2 YSLEER. CDR3 length: 17 amino acids. With 0 bases removed from V and 0 bases from J, the gap between germline ends came to 15 bases. The CDR3 coding sequence is TGCGCCAGCAGCCAAGAGGTGGCGGGGTCGGGCTCCTACGAGCAGTACTTC. Its protein is CASSQEVAGSGSYEQYF.

This clone was observed a few times. This chain links TRBV3-1 (or the pseudogene TRBV3-2) with TRBJ1-5; 7 bases are shared with TRBD1. V gave up 2 bases and J gave up 4 bases; unmatched junction bases: 5. The germline gives CDR1 LGHDT, CDR2 YNNKEL (reference sequence). This CDR3 is built from 15 residues. CDR3 DNA: TGTGCCAGCAGCCAACGAAGGGGGCCGAATCAGCCCCAGCATTTT. This sequence encodes CASSQRRGPNQPQHF.

The chain combines TRBV19 with TRBJ1-1; a weak D match, TRBD1 (6 bases). The length of the CDR3 is 16 residues. Trimming removed 8 bases from V and 2 bases from J, with 21 bases in between. Germline V gene lookup returns CDR1 LNHDA and CDR2 SQIVND (reference sequence). CDR3 sequence reads: CASSQTGRLTNTEAFF. In nucleotides, the CDR3 is TGTGCCAGTTCACAGACAGGACGGCTGACTAACACTGAAGCTTTCTTT. The variable domain in full, completed from reference TRBV19 and TRBJ1-1, reads DGGITQSPKYLFRKEGQNVTLSCEQNLNHDAMYWYRQDPGQGLRLIYYSQIVNDFQKGDIAEGYSVSREKKESFPLTVTSAQKNPTAFYLCASSQTGRLTNTEAFFGQGTRLTVV.

The sample holds one count of this clone. The V gene is TRBV18, the J gene TRBJ2-7; D call uncertain. The CDR3 runs to 13 residues. Trimming took off 5 bases at V and 2 bases at J, with 10 bases between the two ends. The germline V gene has CDR1 KGHSH and CDR2 LQKENI. CDR3 residues: CASSSDMTYEQYF. The CDR3 nucleotides are TGTGCCAGCTCATCAGACATGACCTACGAGCAGTACTTC.

The chain combines TRBV7-9 with TRBJ2-3; 7 nucleotides line up with TRBD2. Per germline, CDR1 SEHNR and CDR2 FQNEAQ (reference sequence). This CDR3 is 14 amino acids long. V lost 5 bases to trimming and J lost 1 base; unmatched junction nucleotides: 3. The DNA of the CDR3 is TGTGCCAGCAGCCTAAGCGGGGGCACAGATACGCAGTATTTT. As protein: CASSLSGGTDTQYF. Complete variable domain (other parts from reference TRBV7-9 and TRBJ2-3): DTGVSQNPRHKITKRGQNVTFRCDPISEHNRLYWYRQTLGQGPEFLTYFQNEAQLEKSRLLSDRFSAERPKGSFSTLEIQRTEQGDSAMYLCASSLSGGTDTQYFGPGTRLTVL.

The chain uses TRBV10-1 and TRBJ2-1, with 14 bases fitting TRBD2. V was pared by 5 bases and J by 7 bases, with 16 bases of the junction left unmatched. Germline loops: CDR1 WNHNN, CDR2 SYGVQD (reference sequence). This CDR3 has 19 residues. The CDR3, as DNA: TGCGCCAGCAGTCTACTTGGGGGGGGACTAGCGGGAGAAAGGAATGAGCAGTTCTTC. Its protein is CASSLLGGGLAGERNEQFF.

This chain joins TRBV19 and TRBJ1-1; D gene ambiguous. The CDR3 runs to 12 residues. Germline values: CDR1 LNHDA, CDR2 SQIVND (reference sequence). The V and J ends lost 6 bases and 3 bases respectively, with 8 bases between them. CDR3 coding DNA: TGTGCCAGTAGCCATTTCGACACTGAAGCTTTCTTT. Translating gives CASSHFDTEAFF.

This clone is a singleton in its sample. CDR3 in DNA: TGTGCCAGCAGTTACGGCGGGGGTCGAGAGACCCAGTACTTC. Encoded protein: CASSYGGGRETQYF. The chain recombines TRBV6-5 with TRBJ2-5; 7 bases line up with TRBD2. The CDR3 loop spans 14 amino acids. The germline CDR1 and CDR2 sequences are MNHEY and SVGAGI. Trimming removed 2 bases from V and 4 bases from J; junction bases left unmatched: 4.

This clone was counted only a few times. The CDR3 coding sequence is TGTGCCAGCAGCCAGACCGACAAGCTCCTGGACACCGGGGAGCTGTTTTTT. Translating it yields CASSQTDKLLDTGELFF. The V and J genes are TRBV3-1 (or the pseudogene TRBV3-2) and TRBJ2-2; D gene ambiguous. This CDR3 region has 17 residues. Germline CDR1 is LGHDT and CDR2 is YNNKEL (reference sequence). Between the trimmed V and J ends, which lost 3 bases and 3 bases, there was a span of 17 bases.

This chain joins TRBV18 and TRBJ1-4; D perhaps matches TRBD1 (5 bases). Trimming cost V 0 bases and J 0 bases, with 11 bases left between them. The CDR3 runs 17 residues. CDR1 and CDR2 from the germline V gene are KGHSH and LQKENI. The DNA of the CDR3 is TGTGCCAGCTCACCACCCGGGCGGGACTCAACTAATGAAAAACTGTTTTTT. Amino acids: CASSPPGRDSTNEKLFF.

The chain links TRBV28 to TRBJ1-5; D perhaps matches TRBD1 (5 bases). The CDR3 runs 15 residues. CDR1 is MDHEN, CDR2 SYDVKM, per germline. V was shortened by 3 bases and J by 0 bases, with 9 bases between the two germline ends. The CDR3 sequence is CASSFPGNSNQPQHF. CDR3 sequence (DNA): TGTGCCAGCAGTTTCCCAGGGAATAGCAATCAGCCCCAGCATTTT.

J is TRBJ2-7 and V is TRBV7-2, with TRBD2 matching 15 bases. This CDR3 region has 17 residues. Germline CDR1 and CDR2: SGHTA and FQGNSA. The ends lost 1 base at V and 7 bases at J; junction bases unmatched: 8. CDR3: CASSLVGGGLAGGEQYF. The CDR3 DNA reads TGTGCCAGCAGCTTAGTAGGGGGGGGACTAGCGGGAGGTGAGCAGTACTTC.

The chain recombines TRBV19 with TRBJ1-1; weak D call: TRBD1 (6 bases). Germline values: CDR1 LNHDA, CDR2 SQIVND (reference sequence). The CDR3 contains 13 residues. Trimming left V 6 bases short and J 4 bases short, with 12 bases between. The CDR3: CASRNREGTEAFF. CDR3 bases: TGTGCCAGTAGGAACAGGGAAGGCACTGAAGCTTTCTTT.

The genes are TRBV10-3 and TRBJ1-2; maybe TRBD1 (5 bases). From germline, CDR1 is ENHRY and CDR2 SYGVKD. Trimming cost V 0 bases and J 4 bases, with 15 bases left between them. CDR3 size: 16 residues. The CDR3 nucleotides read TGTGCCATCAGTGAGTCGGTGTACAGGTCCGGCTATGGCTACACCTTC. Its protein is CAISESVYRSGYGYTF.

V usage is TRBV5-1 and J usage is TRBJ1-1; tentative D call: TRBD1 (5 bases). The V gene lost 5 bases and the J gene lost 8 bases, with 10 bases spanning the gap. CDR1 is SGHRS and CDR2 is YFSETQ in the germline V gene. The CDR3 extends over 11 amino acids. CDR3 DNA: TGCGCCAGCAGTCATGGGGGAGAAGCTTTCTTT. Its protein is CASSHGGEAFF.

V usage is TRBV27 and J usage is TRBJ2-5; no clear D gene. The CDR3 sequence is 14 residues long. The ends were cut back, 7 bases at V and 2 bases at J, with 14 bases in the middle. Germline V gene lookup returns CDR1 MNHEY and CDR2 SMNVEV (reference sequence). This CDR3 reads CASKRVTGQETQYF. CDR3 nucleotides: TGTGCCAGCAAAAGGGTTACCGGACAAGAGACCCAGTACTTC.

This sequence joins TRBV7-9 and TRBJ1-5; TRBD1 aligns across 8 bases. With 5 bases clipped from V and 2 bases from J, the junction kept 11 bases outside the gene matches. The CDR3 is made up of 17 amino acids. CDR1 SEHNR and CDR2 FQNEAQ come from the germline V gene (reference sequence). CDR3 amino acids: CASSAGASGGRNQPQHF. CDR3 nucleotide sequence: TGTGCCAGCAGCGCGGGGGCGTCAGGGGGCCGCAATCAGCCCCAGCATTTT. Filled out from reference TRBV7-9 and TRBJ1-5, the complete variable domain reads DTGVSQNPRHKITKRGQNVTFRCDPISEHNRLYWYRQTLGQGPEFLTYFQNEAQLEKSRLLSDRFSAERPKGSFSTLEIQRTEQGDSAMYLCASSAGASGGRNQPQHFGDGTRLSIL.